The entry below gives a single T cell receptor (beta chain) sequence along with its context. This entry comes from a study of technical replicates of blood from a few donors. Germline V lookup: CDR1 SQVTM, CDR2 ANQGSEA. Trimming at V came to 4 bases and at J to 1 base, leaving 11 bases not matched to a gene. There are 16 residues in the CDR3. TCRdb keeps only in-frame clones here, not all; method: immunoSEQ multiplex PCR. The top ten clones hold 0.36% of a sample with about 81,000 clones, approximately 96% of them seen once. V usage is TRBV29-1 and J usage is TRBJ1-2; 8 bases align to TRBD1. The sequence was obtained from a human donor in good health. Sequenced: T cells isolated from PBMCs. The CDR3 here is CSVVSRGLSHNYGYTF. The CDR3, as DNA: TGCAGCGTTGTATCCAGGGGGCTTTCTCATAACTATGGCTACACCTTC.